These 26 T cell receptor beta chains share one sample of origin, sequenced in a study of blood T cell repertoires in COVID-19 (TCRdb year 2020). Library prep was done by the immunoSEQ multiplex PCR assay. Imported from immuneACCESS, the table was reduced by TCRdb to in-frame sequences with V and J called. These copies leave out some clones; in studies compared against another copy, an unresolved V gene accounts for under half, and the cause of the remainder is not known. In this sample the table shows roughly 260,000 clones, around nine tenths of which occur a single time. In total, the top ten clones hold around 10% of the sample. The sequencing sample was made of peripheral blood. The receptors here all came from a man aged 35 to 55 who had recovered from COVID-19.

V gene TRBV19 combines with J gene TRBJ2-2, with TRBD2 identical over 13 bases. Germline V gives CDR1 LNHDA, CDR2 SQIVND (reference sequence). This CDR3 is 17 amino acids long. V dropped 3 bases and J dropped 5; count of bases not matched to a gene: 6. The CDR3 DNA is TGTGCCAGTAGTATCGTAGGACTAGCGGGGGAGACCGGGGAGCTGTTTTTT. Its translation: CASSIVGLAGETGELFF. The full variable domain, rest sourced from reference TRBV19 and TRBJ2-2, is DGGITQSPKYLFRKEGQNVTLSCEQNLNHDAMYWYRQDPGQGLRLIYYSQIVNDFQKGDIAEGYSVSREKKESFPLTVTSAQKNPTAFYLCASSIVGLAGETGELFFGEGSRLTVL.

V and J are TRBV11-2 and TRBJ2-7; D is perhaps TRBD1 (5 bases). The V end was cut by 4 bases, the J end by 4 bases, with 17 bases between. CDR1 is SGHAT and CDR2 is FQNNGV in the germline V gene. The CDR3 covers 15 residues. The CDR3: CASSSDVGNRYEQYF. DNA for the CDR3: TGTGCCAGCAGCTCAGACGTGGGAAACAGGTACGAGCAGTACTTC. The complete variable domain, with remaining parts taken from reference TRBV11-2 and TRBJ2-7, reads EAGVAQSPRYKIIEKRQSVAFWCNPISGHATLYWYQQILGQGPKLLIQFQNNGVVDDSQLPKDRFSAERLKGVDSTLKIQPAKLEDSAVYLCASSSDVGNRYEQYFGPGTRLTVT.

This chain joins TRBV12-3 or TRBV12-4 and TRBJ2-7, with 8 nucleotides matching TRBD1. This CDR3 is 13 amino acids long. With V trimmed by 2 bases and J by 9 bases, 6 bases remained unmatched. The chain's CDR3 is CASSLRNRGVQYF. The DNA for the CDR3 is TGTGCCAGCAGTTTACGGAACAGGGGGGTGCAGTACTTC.

J is TRBJ2-3 and V is TRBV5-1; 9 bases line up with TRBD1. Germline V lookup: CDR1 SGHRS, CDR2 YFSETQ. The CDR3 loop spans 15 amino acids. J was trimmed by 2 bases and V by 4 bases; bases with no gene match: 5. CDR3 coding DNA: TGCGCCAGCAGCATAACAGGGGGCCTCACAGATACGCAGTATTTT. Translated, it gives CASSITGGLTDTQYF.

V gene TRBV27 combines with J gene TRBJ2-3; 8 bases line up with TRBD1. The CDR3 runs 13 residues. Germline trimming cut 5 bases from V and 8 bases from J; bases unmatched to any gene: 6. The germline V gene has CDR1 MNHEY and CDR2 SMNVEV (reference sequence). The chain's CDR3 is CASSQGQGSTQYF. The DNA of the CDR3 is TGTGCCAGCAGTCAAGGACAGGGTAGTACGCAGTATTTT.

The chain joins TRBV6-6 to TRBJ2-1, with 8 bases that match TRBD2. In germline, CDR1 is MNHNY, CDR2 SVGAGI (reference sequence). With V trimmed by 7 bases and J by 5 bases, 7 bases remained unmatched. The CDR3 loop spans 14 amino acids. DNA for the CDR3: TGTGCCAGCAATGAGCGGGGGACACACAATGAGCAGTTCTTC. It yields the protein CASNERGTHNEQFF.

V usage is TRBV5-6 and J usage is TRBJ1-3, with D possibly being TRBD1 (6 bases). Trimming took 5 bases from V and 0 from J, leaving 18 bases between them. There are 17 residues in the CDR3. The germline V gene encodes CDR1 SGHDT and CDR2 YYEEEE. CDR3 region: CASSYGQSFSSGNTIYF. CDR3 DNA sequence: TGTGCCAGCAGTTACGGACAGTCCTTCAGCTCTGGAAACACCATATATTTT. Full variable domain (outside the CDR3, taken from reference TRBV5-6 and TRBJ1-3): DAGVTQSPTHLIKTRGQQVTLRCSPKSGHDTVSWYQQALGQGPQFIFQYYEEEERQRGNFPDRFSGHQFPNYSSELNVNALLLGDSALYLCASSYGQSFSSGNTIYFGEGSWLTVV.

The chain recombines TRBV12-5 with TRBJ1-4; the match to TRBD1 covers 9 bases. CDR1 LGHNT and CDR2 FRNRAP come from the germline V gene. The CDR3 length is 16 residues. V dropped 2 bases and J dropped 8; count of bases not matched to a gene: 9. CDR3 protein: CASGLTAGTGSEKLFF. CDR3 coding DNA: TGTGCTAGTGGTTTGACAGCCGGGACAGGGTCCGAAAAACTGTTTTTT.

The chain couples TRBV5-6 to TRBJ2-1, with 9 bases matching TRBD2. The V segment lost 4 bases and the J segment 8 bases; nucleotides outside the gene matches: 13. CDR1 SGHDT and CDR2 YYEEEE come from the germline V gene. The CDR3 is 16 residues long. In DNA, the CDR3 is TGTGCCAGCAGCCTCGTCGATAGCGGGAGTAGGGATGAGCAGTTCTTC. Translation: CASSLVDSGSRDEQFF.

The CDR3 bases are TGTGCCAGTAGTACCTCAGGACTAGCGGGTTACAATGAGCAGTTCTTC. Protein sequence: CASSTSGLAGYNEQFF. The chain is built from TRBV19 and TRBJ2-1, with 11 bases that match TRBD2. The V gene's germline CDR1 is LNHDA and CDR2 SQIVND (reference sequence). This CDR3 is 16 amino acids long. V dropped 4 bases and J dropped 4; count of bases not matched to a gene: 6.

The CDR3 loop reads CASSEQVTTGELFF. CDR3 DNA sequence: TGTGCCAGCAGTGAACAGGTTACCACCGGGGAGCTGTTTTTT. The chain employs TRBV6-1 and TRBJ2-2; D remains ambiguous. The CDR3 spans 14 residues. V dropped 2 bases and J dropped 4 bases, with 8 bases sitting between them. The germline V gene encodes CDR1 MNHNS and CDR2 SASEGT.

The V call is TRBV3-1 (or the pseudogene TRBV3-2), the J call TRBJ1-4; D gene uncertain. Between the trimmed V and J ends, which lost 5 bases and 2 bases, there was a span of 12 bases. CDR1 and CDR2 (germline): LGHDT, YNNKEL (reference sequence). The CDR3 contains 15 residues. CDR3 sequence: CASSNFGRTNEKLFF. DNA for the CDR3: TGTGCCAGCAGCAACTTCGGTCGTACTAATGAAAAACTGTTTTTT.

This clone was counted at least ten times. This sequence joins TRBV11-2 and TRBJ2-1; 7 bases match TRBD2. From germline, CDR1 is SGHAT and CDR2 FQNNGV. V shed 1 base and J 0 bases; nucleotides not matched to a gene: 9. This CDR3 contains 18 residues. Here the CDR3 DNA reads TGTGCCAGCAGCTTAGTTGGGTTGCGGGGGTCCTCCTACAATGAGCAGTTCTTC. This codes for CASSLVGLRGSSYNEQFF.

The chain uses TRBV9 and TRBJ2-3; TRBD2 matches at 11 bases. The CDR3 length is 17 residues. Germline V gene lookup returns CDR1 SGDLS and CDR2 YYNGEE. The trim removed 0 bases at V and 1 base at J, leaving 4 bases unmatched. The CDR3 bases are TGTGCCAGCAGCGTAGGAGGGACTAGCGGTCGCACAGATACGCAGTATTTT. Amino acids: CASSVGGTSGRTDTQYF.

In nucleotides, the CDR3 is TGTGCCAGCAGTCCAGCGCCTCACTACGAGCAGTACTTC. It codes for CASSPAPHYEQYF. The chain joins TRBV6-2 or TRBV6-3 to TRBJ2-7; D uncertain. CDR3 length: 13 amino acids. Trimming took off 5 bases at V and 3 bases at J, with 11 bases between the two ends. Germline values: CDR1 MNHEY, CDR2 SVGEGT.

The chain carries TRBV12-2 and TRBJ2-5; the table's TRBD2 call for D was not verified on the DNA. TRBV12-2 is annotated as a pseudogene. The CDR3 consists of 15 residues. The CDR3 coding sequence is TGTGCAAGTCGCCTGGGGGGGCTCATCCAAGAGACCCAGTACTTC. This sequence encodes CASRLGGLIQETQYF.

The V and J genes are TRBV29-1 and TRBJ2-7; D ambiguous. The V and J ends lost 0 bases and 5 bases respectively, with 5 bases between them. The CDR3 runs to 11 residues. Germline V gene data show CDR1 as SQVTM and CDR2 as ANQGSEA. CDR3 in amino acids: CSVEDRDEQYF. The CDR3 DNA follows: TGCAGCGTTGAAGATCGGGACGAGCAGTACTTC.

The chain employs TRBV2 and TRBJ2-7; D gene uncertain. Looked up from germline, CDR1 is SNHLY and CDR2 is FYNNEI. Trimming stripped 5 bases from V and 4 bases from J, with 9 bases between. CDR3 length: 12 residues. Here the CDR3 reads CASSYSRYEQYF. The CDR3 DNA follows: TGTGCCAGCAGTTACTCTAGGTACGAGCAGTACTTC.

The CDR3 sequence: CASTAWGGKLDGYTF. CDR3 bases: TGTGCCAGCACCGCTTGGGGGGGCAAGTTGGATGGCTACACCTTC. The J gene is TRBJ1-2, the V gene TRBV27, with a possible D match to TRBD1 (6 bases). The CDR3 contains 15 residues. V was trimmed by 7 bases and J by 6 bases, leaving 21 bases between them. Germline V gene data show CDR1 as MNHEY and CDR2 as SMNVEV (reference sequence).

This clone appeared a single time. This chain links TRBV3-1 (or the pseudogene TRBV3-2) with TRBJ1-5, with a tentative D call TRBD1 (6 bases). The V gene lost 0 bases and the J gene lost 6 bases, with 12 bases spanning the gap. Germline V gene sequence: CDR1 LGHDT, CDR2 YNNKEL (reference sequence). CDR3 length: 15 amino acids. This CDR3 reads CASSQDRGRGQPQHF. In DNA, the CDR3 is TGTGCCAGCAGCCAAGATAGGGGCAGGGGTCAGCCCCAGCATTTT.

The chain joins TRBV27 to TRBJ2-7; 8 bases are a match to TRBD2. The germline V gene has CDR1 MNHEY and CDR2 SMNVEV (reference sequence). Trimming cost V 7 bases and J 4 bases; bases outside gene matches: 12. This CDR3 is 15 amino acids long. For the CDR3, the DNA is TGTGCCAGCAAGACGGGGGGGAGCCTTGAGTACGAGCAGTACTTC. This codes for CASKTGGSLEYEQYF.

The chain links TRBV12-5 to TRBJ1-1; a possible D gene is TRBD1 (6 bases). Germline V gene sequence: CDR1 LGHNT, CDR2 FRNRAP. The CDR3 runs 16 residues. V dropped 6 bases and J dropped 1 base, with 18 bases sitting between them. The CDR3 region has the DNA TGTGCTAGTGGGGCCCGAGGGGGGGTAGGGAACACTGAAGCTTTCTTT. This translates into CASGARGGVGNTEAFF.

In DNA, the CDR3 is TGTGCCAGCAGCGCCGGGACTGAAGCTTTCTTT. This gives the protein CASSAGTEAFF. The J gene is TRBJ1-1, the V gene TRBV5-4; D remains ambiguous. The CDR3 consists of 11 residues. Germline CDR1 is SGHNT and CDR2 is YYREEE (reference sequence). Trimming left V 4 bases short and J 5 bases short, with 6 bases between.

The rearrangement joins TRBV2 to TRBJ2-2, with 8 positions matching TRBD2. V trimming: 6 bases; J trimming: 6 bases; junction bases outside the gene matches: 9. The CDR3 length is 15 residues. Germline lookup yields CDR1 SNHLY and CDR2 FYNNEI. The CDR3 here is CASSPGTRVSGELFF. As DNA, the CDR3 is TGTGCCAGCAGCCCCGGGACTAGAGTATCCGGGGAGCTGTTTTTT.

This chain uses TRBV9 with TRBJ2-7; 9 positions agree with TRBD1. With V trimmed by 4 bases and J by 2 bases, 4 bases remained unmatched. CDR3 size: 14 residues. The V gene's germline CDR1 is SGDLS and CDR2 YYNGEE. CDR3 sequence: CASSPTGGTYEQYF. CDR3 sequence (DNA): TGTGCCAGCAGCCCGACAGGGGGAACCTACGAGCAGTACTTC.

This rearrangement joins TRBV7-9 to TRBJ2-7, with 8 bases that match TRBD2. Per germline, CDR1 SEHNR and CDR2 FQNEAQ (reference sequence). The ends lost 5 bases at V and 2 bases at J; junction bases unmatched: 11. The CDR3 consists of 16 residues. DNA for the CDR3: TGTGCCAGCAGCCCCCTTGCCACTAGCGGAACCTACGAGCAGTACTTC. Translated: CASSPLATSGTYEQYF.